This T cell receptor (beta chain) was retrieved from a study of cytomegalovirus exposure and HLA in healthy donors. The assay was immunoSEQ multiplex PCR, and TCRdb's table has in-frame clones only and misses some. The table has 150,000 to 200,000 clones, roughly nine tenths seen once. Losses at the gene ends were 0 bases for V and 7 bases for J; bases not matched to a gene: 6. This CDR3 has 15 amino acids. Germline CDR1 reads SGHTA; CDR2 reads FQGTGA. The clonotype comes from a woman younger than 45 in good health and CMV-seronegative. Sample: PBMCs. This chain connects TRBV7-3 to TRBJ2-1; 7 bases map to TRBD1. The CDR3 is CASSLTGGGPNEQFF. For the CDR3, the DNA is TGTGCCAGCAGCTTAACAGGGGGCGGGCCGAATGAGCAGTTCTTC.